The clone carrying this TCR beta chain occurred once. Germline CDR1 is LNHDA and CDR2 is SQIVND (reference sequence). V was pared by 7 bases and J by 15 bases, with 22 bases between. CDR3 size: 13 residues. The record originates from a study of T cell changes during pregnancy in multiple sclerosis. Sequencing used immunoSEQ multiplex PCR; TCRdb keeps in-frame clones, though not all of them. The repertoire includes tens of thousands of clones, approximately 91% of them detected once, and about 0.4% sits in the top ten. The specimen comprised CD4+ T cells from peripheral blood mononuclear cells, sampled after pregnancy. The receptor was isolated from a female donor in good health, enrolled as a control in a pregnancy study. The rearrangement uses TRBV19 and TRBJ2-1; maybe TRBD1 (7 bases). In nucleotides, the CDR3 is TGTGCCAGTACCCTGGACCGGGGGACAGATCGGTTCTTC. Its protein product is CASTLDRGTDRFF.